The 10 T cell receptor beta chains in this list originate from one sample, sequenced in a study of blood T cell repertoires in COVID-19 (dated by TCRdb to 2019 to 2021). The library was produced with the immunoSEQ multiplex PCR assay. The source is immuneACCESS, and TCRdb retained only in-frame sequences with V and J called. Part of the clones is not carried over; for the studies checked, unresolved V genes explain less than half of this, and the remainder is unexplained. This sample lists more than 200,000 clones; 85% to 90% were detected once. The top ten clones comprise roughly 11% of the sample. The sequenced material came from peripheral blood. Every receptor here comes from a man aged 50 to 59 with COVID-19, enrolled during active disease.

The chain is built from TRBV19 and TRBJ2-2; 7 positions agree with TRBD1. This CDR3 is built from 14 residues. The germline V gene has CDR1 LNHDA and CDR2 SQIVND (reference sequence). The ends lost 9 bases at V and 0 bases at J; junction bases unmatched: 4. The CDR3 region is CASTGTANTGELFF. In nucleotides, the CDR3 is TGTGCCAGCACCGGGACAGCGAACACCGGGGAGCTGTTTTTT.

The chain uses TRBV7-9 and TRBJ2-7, with D unclear. Trimming stripped 1 base from V and 2 bases from J, with 9 bases between. The CDR3 length is 14 residues. Germline loops: CDR1 SEHNR, CDR2 FQNEAQ (reference sequence). The CDR3 region is CASSLGNRAYEQYF. The CDR3 nucleotides are TGTGCCAGCAGCTTAGGTAACAGAGCCTACGAGCAGTACTTC.

The chain has TRBV4-2 and TRBJ1-2; TRBD1 matches 9 bases. J gave up 8 bases and V 1 base, and 11 bases lay outside the gene matches. Germline CDR1 reads LGHNA; CDR2 reads YNFKEQ. This CDR3 is 16 amino acids long. CDR3 sequence reads: CASSQVGVQGAGGYTF. In nucleotides, the CDR3 is TGTGCCAGCAGCCAAGTGGGGGTACAGGGGGCAGGGGGCTACACCTTC.

J is TRBJ2-3 and V is TRBV2; a possible D gene is TRBD1 (5 bases). With 6 bases removed from V and 5 bases from J, the gap between germline ends came to 12 bases. Germline V gives CDR1 SNHLY, CDR2 FYNNEI. The CDR3 contains 13 residues. The CDR3 DNA follows: TGTGCCAGCAGCCTAAATCAGGGAGATACGCAGTATTTT. This codes for CASSLNQGDTQYF.

The chain employs TRBV30 and TRBJ1-2, with 12 bases that match TRBD1. V lost 7 bases, J lost 3 bases, and 6 bases stayed unmatched. Germline lookup yields CDR1 GTSNPN and CDR2 SVGIG (reference sequence). The CDR3 loop spans 14 amino acids. CDR3 in amino acids: CASNGDRGHYGYTF. CDR3 nucleotides: TGTGCCTCGAACGGGGACAGGGGGCACTATGGCTACACCTTC.

The V call is TRBV7-9, the J call TRBJ2-7; D might be TRBD1 (5 bases). CDR1 SEHNR and CDR2 FQNEAQ come from the germline V gene (reference sequence). CDR3 size: 12 residues. The V and J ends lost 2 bases and 6 bases respectively, with 8 bases between them. This chain's CDR3 is CASSLQGSEQYF. CDR3 sequence (DNA): TGTGCCAGCAGCTTACAGGGCTCCGAGCAGTACTTC.

The rearrangement links TRBV9 to TRBJ2-5, with a weak D call TRBD2 (6 bases). Deletions cut 0 bases from V and 5 bases from J, with 11 bases between. There are 14 residues in the CDR3. Germline CDR1 and CDR2: SGDLS and YYNGEE. CDR3: CASSVDLAGETQYF. CDR3 bases: TGTGCCAGCAGCGTAGATTTGGCGGGGGAGACCCAGTACTTC.

Concerning this clone: The junction does not match germline at one end; this may be a read error. This chain connects TRBV18 to TRBJ1-1; tentative D call: TRBD1 (6 bases). Germline V gene lookup returns CDR1 KGHSH and CDR2 LQKENI. The CDR3 has 12 residues. CDR3 DNA: TGTGCCAGCTCACCCCAGACAGGCCCTCATCGGTTT. Amino acid sequence: CASSPQTGPHRF.

V and J are TRBV7-2 and TRBJ2-7; tentatively, D is TRBD2 (6 bases). Trimming took off 6 bases at V and 6 bases at J, with 21 bases between the two ends. CDR3 length: 15 residues. Germline CDR1 and CDR2: SGHTA and FQGNSA. The CDR3 here is CASSTIAAPAGEQYF. CDR3 in DNA: TGTGCCAGCAGTACGATAGCGGCGCCGGCGGGCGAGCAGTACTTC.

Here the CDR3 DNA reads TGTGCCAGTACACCCGGGGGACGGTTACCCCAGCATTTT. This codes for CASTPGGRLPQHF. This sequence joins TRBV6-6 and TRBJ1-5, with D perhaps matching TRBD1 (5 bases). Trimming removed 9 bases at V and 10 bases at J, with 19 bases between. Germline V CDR1 and CDR2: MNHNY, SVGAGI (reference sequence). The CDR3 consists of 13 residues.